Listed here are 9 T cell receptor beta chains from one sample, sequenced in a study of T cell responses to AZD1222 COVID-19 vaccine. The data were produced by immunoSEQ multiplex PCR, yet TCRdb's version contains in-frame clones alone and is incomplete. The sample has some 130,000 clones; roughly nine tenths are singletons. Sequencing was performed on peripheral blood, taken on day 0 of AZD1222 vaccination. Source of these receptors: an adult in good health.

This clone was observed a handful of times. V and J are TRBV10-3 and TRBJ2-5; tentative D call: TRBD1 (6 bases). The CDR3 covers 15 residues. CDR1 and CDR2 (germline): ENHRY, SYGVKD. The germline V and J ends were trimmed by 1 base and 2 bases, with 11 bases remaining between them. CDR3 in DNA: TGTGCCATCAGTGAGTATCGGGACACACAAGAGACCCAGTACTTC. Residues: CAISEYRDTQETQYF.

The chain joins TRBV9 to TRBJ2-6; D call uncertain. There are 15 residues in the CDR3. Trimming removed 1 base at V and 0 bases at J, with 5 bases between. Germline V CDR1 and CDR2: SGDLS, YYNGEE. The CDR3 DNA sequence: TGTGCCAGCAGCGTAAGCCTCTCTGGGGCCAACGTCCTGACTTTC. Encoded protein: CASSVSLSGANVLTF.

The rearrangement uses TRBV4-2 and TRBJ1-1, with D perhaps matching TRBD1 (5 bases). The V gene lost 0 bases and the J gene lost 4 bases, with 12 bases spanning the gap. In germline, CDR1 is LGHNA, CDR2 YNFKEQ. The CDR3 extends over 15 amino acids. In nucleotides, the CDR3 is TGTGCCAGCAGCCAAGATCCTAGGGGAGGCACTGAAGCTTTCTTT. Translation gives CASSQDPRGGTEAFF.

This sequence joins TRBV4-2 and TRBJ1-3, with D tentatively TRBD1 (5 bases). The V end was cut by 0 bases, the J end by 7 bases, with 10 bases between. Germline CDR1 LGHNA, CDR2 YNFKEQ. This CDR3 contains 14 residues. CDR3 protein: CASSQDTGGNTIYF. For the CDR3, the DNA is TGTGCCAGCAGCCAAGATACCGGGGGTAACACCATATATTTT.

This CDR3 reads CASSQSLPDEQFF. CDR3 nucleotides: TGTGCCAGCAGCCAATCTCTTCCTGATGAGCAGTTCTTC. V and J are TRBV7-3 and TRBJ2-1; no firm D call. The CDR3 sequence is 13 residues long. The germline V and J ends were trimmed by 5 bases and 8 bases, with 13 bases remaining between them. The germline CDR1 and CDR2 sequences are SGHTA and FQGTGA.

J is TRBJ1-1 and V is TRBV7-7; no reliable D call. The CDR3 is 13 amino acids. Germline CDR1 and CDR2: SSHAT and FNYEAQ (reference sequence). V gave up 6 bases and J gave up 6 bases, with 14 bases separating them. The chain's CDR3 is CASRPYPGAEAFF. CDR3 nucleotides: TGTGCCAGCAGACCCTACCCAGGCGCTGAAGCTTTCTTT.

This clone appeared a single time. The genes are TRBV5-6 and TRBJ2-3, with 9 bases aligning to TRBD2. Per the germline V gene, CDR1 is SGHDT and CDR2 is YYEEEE. V trimming: 3 bases; J trimming: 2 bases; junction bases outside the gene matches: 10. This CDR3 has 17 amino acids. This CDR3 is CASSSLGRGRATDTQYF. CDR3 sequence (DNA): TGTGCCAGCAGCTCCCTGGGTCGCGGGAGGGCCACAGATACGCAGTATTTT. The variable domain in full, completed from reference TRBV5-6 and TRBJ2-3, reads DAGVTQSPTHLIKTRGQQVTLRCSPKSGHDTVSWYQQALGQGPQFIFQYYEEEERQRGNFPDRFSGHQFPNYSSELNVNALLLGDSALYLCASSSLGRGRATDTQYFGPGTRLTVL.

V usage is TRBV6-4 and J usage is TRBJ1-6; D not certain. Trimming took 5 bases from V and 5 from J, leaving 7 bases between them. Germline loops: CDR1 MRHNA, CDR2 SNTAGT. The CDR3 contains 13 residues. CDR3 coding DNA: TGTGCCAGCAGTTCTAAGGATAATTCACCCCTCCACTTT. It specifies CASSSKDNSPLHF.

The chain carries TRBV29-1 and TRBJ2-5; D is undetermined. The V gene lost 5 bases and the J gene lost 0 bases, with 10 bases spanning the gap. The germline V gene encodes CDR1 SQVTM and CDR2 ANQGSEA. This CDR3 has 13 residues. The DNA of the CDR3 is TGCAGCGTTTCCTTAGGGAACCAAGAGACCCAGTACTTC. The encoded protein is CSVSLGNQETQYF.